These T cell receptor beta chains were read from a single sample in a study of tumor-infiltrating lymphocytes in glioblastoma multiforme. One entry per CDR3 protein results from TCRdb running MiXCR on the multiplex PCR reads. The sample contains fewer than 40,000 distinct CDR3 sequences, about 64% of which appear only once. The sequencing input was brain tumor tissue. Receptor source: a male donor with glioblastoma. Each CDR3 is given with its conserved first and last residue. D genes are given only for firm matches. Clone size is not always given. Where it is, it says once, few, many or a class for expanded clones.

clone_size: once
j_call: TRBJ2-1
d_call: NA
v_call: TRBV29-1
cdr3_aa: CSGTKRNSGIPWDEQFF
cdr3_nt: TGCAGCGGGACAAAGCGTAATAGCGGCATACCTTGGGATGAGCAGTTCTTC

clone_size: NA
j_call: TRBJ2-1
d_call: NA
v_call: TRBV20-1
cdr3_aa: CSAFPGPQDHEHFF
cdr3_nt: TGCAGTGCTTTTCCGGGCCCCCAAGACCATGAGCATTTCTTC

clone_size: NA
j_call: TRBJ2-3
d_call: NA
v_call: TRBV12-3/TRBV12-4
cdr3_aa: CASNYVEGGQYF
cdr3_nt: TGTGCCAGCAATTACGTAGAGGGAGGGCAGTATTTT

clone_size: few
j_call: TRBJ2-1
d_call: TRBD2
v_call: TRBV9
cdr3_aa: CASSPWTSVNEQFF
cdr3_nt: TGTGCCAGCAGCCCCTGGACTAGCGTGAATGAGCAGTTCTTC

clone_size: NA
j_call: TRBJ2-7
d_call: NA
v_call: TRBV20-1
cdr3_aa: CSASVGAANSQEQYF
cdr3_nt: TGCAGTGCTTCTGTCGGGGCGGCTAATTCCCAAGAGCAGTACTTC

clone_size: NA
j_call: TRBJ1-1
d_call: NA
v_call: TRBV20-1
cdr3_aa: CSANNRRLSTVALF
cdr3_nt: TGCAGTGCCAATAATCGTCGACTTAGCACTGTAGCTCTCTTT

clone_size: medium-sized
j_call: TRBJ2-1
d_call: NA
v_call: TRBV14
cdr3_aa: CASSQDVRYNEQFF
cdr3_nt: TGTGCCAGCAGCCAAGATGTCCGCTACAATGAGCAGTTCTTC

clone_size: many
j_call: TRBJ2-1
d_call: TRBD1
v_call: TRBV20-1
cdr3_aa: CSANPGTGVYNEQFF
cdr3_nt: TGCAGTGCAAATCCCGGGACAGGGGTTTACAATGAGCAGTTCTTC

clone_size: NA
j_call: TRBJ2-5
d_call: NA
v_call: TRBV4-1
cdr3_aa: CASSQEITGLGEDTQYF
cdr3_nt: TGCGCCAGCAGCCAAGAAATCACCGGGCTAGGGGAAGATACCCAGTACTTC

clone_size: NA
j_call: TRBJ2-2
d_call: NA
v_call: TRBV12-3/TRBV12-4
cdr3_aa: CALPPRIEAGELFF
cdr3_nt: TGTGCCCTACCCCCCAGGATTGAGGCCGGGGAGCTGTTTTTT

clone_size: once
j_call: TRBJ2-3
d_call: NA
v_call: TRBV14
cdr3_aa: CASSQGTGTSSDTQFF
cdr3_nt: TGCGCCAGCAGCCAAGGGACCGGGACATCGTCAGATACGCAGTTTTTT

clone_size: NA
j_call: TRBJ2-4
d_call: TRBD1
v_call: TRBV12-3/TRBV12-4
cdr3_aa: CTSSLAGTAQNIQYF
cdr3_nt: TGTACCAGCAGTTTAGCTGGGACAGCCCAAAACATTCAGTACTTC

clone_size: NA
j_call: TRBJ1-2
d_call: NA
v_call: TRBV20-1
cdr3_aa: CSAIDLGEFGYTF
cdr3_nt: TGCAGTGCTATAGATCTAGGGGAATTTGGATACACCTTC

clone_size: NA
j_call: TRBJ2-3
d_call: TRBD1
v_call: TRBV20-1
cdr3_aa: CSALRTGTSLNTQYF
cdr3_nt: TGCAGTGCCTTACGGACAGGGACGTCCCTTAATACGCAGTATTTT

clone_size: NA
j_call: TRBJ1-2
d_call: NA
v_call: TRBV5-1
cdr3_aa: CASKGSPSDYGYTF
cdr3_nt: TGCGCCAGCAAGGGCAGCCCTTCGGACTATGGCTACACCTTC

clone_size: once
j_call: TRBJ2-1
d_call: TRBD1
v_call: TRBV6-5
cdr3_aa: CASLGTGSYNEQFF
cdr3_nt: TGTGCCAGTTTGGGGACAGGCTCCTACAATGAGCAGTTCTTC

clone_size: NA
j_call: TRBJ1-2
d_call: NA
v_call: TRBV29-1
cdr3_aa: CSVEIGGYGYAF
cdr3_nt: TGCAGTGTTGAAATTGGGGGCTATGGCTACGCCTTC

clone_size: NA
j_call: TRBJ2-1
d_call: NA
v_call: TRBV12-3/TRBV12-4
cdr3_aa: CASSEGNEQFF
cdr3_nt: TGTGCCAGTTCCGAGGGGAATGAGCAGTTCTTC

clone_size: many
j_call: TRBJ2-3
d_call: NA
v_call: TRBV20-1
cdr3_aa: CSALRGRGSTDTQYF
cdr3_nt: TGCAGTGCCCTAAGGGGGCGGGGGAGCACAGATACGCAGTATTTT

clone_size: NA
j_call: TRBJ1-4
d_call: TRBD1
v_call: TRBV10-3
cdr3_aa: CAISVQGNEKLFF
cdr3_nt: TGTGCCATCAGTGTACAGGGGAATGAAAAACTGTTTTTT

clone_size: NA
j_call: TRBJ2-7
d_call: NA
v_call: TRBV20-1
cdr3_aa: CSARQPVQYF
cdr3_nt: TGCAGTGCCCGACAACCTGTGCAGTACTTC

clone_size: NA
j_call: TRBJ2-1
d_call: NA
v_call: TRBV29-1
cdr3_aa: CIGTKRNSGIPRDGQFF
cdr3_nt: TGCATCGGGACAAAGCGGAATAGCGGCATACCTCGGGATGGGCAGTTCTTC

clone_size: few
j_call: TRBJ2-1
d_call: TRBD1
v_call: TRBV29-1
cdr3_aa: CSVERDRDNEQFF
cdr3_nt: TGCAGCGTTGAAAGGGACAGGGACAATGAGCAGTTCTTC

clone_size: once
j_call: TRBJ2-2
d_call: NA
v_call: TRBV10-3
cdr3_aa: CAIGEPSAGGARELFF
cdr3_nt: TGTGCCATCGGTGAGCCCTCGGCAGGGGGGGCCAGGGAGCTGTTTTTT

clone_size: many
j_call: TRBJ1-1
d_call: TRBD1
v_call: TRBV20-1
cdr3_aa: CSAREAGQDVWAEAFF
cdr3_nt: TGCAGTGCTAGAGAGGCGGGACAGGACGTTTGGGCTGAAGCTTTCTTT

clone_size: NA
j_call: TRBJ2-1
d_call: TRBD2
v_call: TRBV24-1
cdr3_aa: CVASEGLVAGDEQFF
cdr3_nt: TGTGTCGCCAGTGAAGGTCTAGTAGCGGGAGATGAGCAGTTCTTC

clone_size: NA
j_call: TRBJ2-2
d_call: NA
v_call: TRBV11-3
cdr3_aa: CASSESTGPLLLNTRELFF
cdr3_nt: TGTGCCAGCAGCGAATCCACGGGCCCTCTTCTCTTGAACACCCGGGAGCTGTTTTTT

clone_size: NA
j_call: TRBJ2-2
d_call: NA
v_call: TRBV10-1
cdr3_aa: CVSSEMASVRAGELFF
cdr3_nt: TGCGTCAGCAGTGAAATGGCTAGCGTGAGGGCCGGGGAGCTGTTCTTT

clone_size: many
j_call: TRBJ2-7
d_call: TRBD2
v_call: TRBV11-2
cdr3_aa: CASSLTSEWNEQYF
cdr3_nt: TGTGCCAGCAGCTTAACTAGCGAATGGAACGAGCAGTACTTC

clone_size: NA
j_call: TRBJ2-7
d_call: NA
v_call: TRBV29-1
cdr3_aa: CSVATGTGYERYF
cdr3_nt: NA

clone_size: many
j_call: TRBJ2-1
d_call: NA
v_call: TRBV20-1
cdr3_aa: CSARPLSEQFF
cdr3_nt: TGCAGTGCTAGACCCCTCAGTGAGCAGTTCTTC

clone_size: NA
j_call: TRBJ2-7
d_call: NA
v_call: TRBV28
cdr3_aa: CASSLQDGAYEQYF
cdr3_nt: TGTGCCAGCAGTTTGCAGGATGGGGCCTACGAGCAGTACTTC

clone_size: NA
j_call: TRBJ1-3
d_call: NA
v_call: TRBV12-3/TRBV12-4
cdr3_aa: CASSLLTIGNTIYF
cdr3_nt: TGTGCCAGCAGTTTATTGACCATTGGAAACACCATATATTTT

clone_size: few
j_call: TRBJ2-7
d_call: TRBD1
v_call: TRBV20-1
cdr3_aa: CGAVPGQGGDEQYF
cdr3_nt: TGCGGTGCTGTCCCGGGACAGGGGGGCGACGAGCAGTACTTC

clone_size: NA
j_call: TRBJ2-3
d_call: NA
v_call: TRBV6-5
cdr3_aa: CASKRSGSGTDTQYF
cdr3_nt: TGTGCCAGCAAGCGCAGTGGGAGTGGAACAGATACGCAATATTTT

clone_size: NA
j_call: TRBJ2-7
d_call: NA
v_call: TRBV11-2
cdr3_aa: CASIFSSIALYERYF
cdr3_nt: TGTGCCAGCATCTTCTCTAGCATAGCACTGTACGAGCGGTACTTC

clone_size: NA
j_call: TRBJ2-5
d_call: TRBD2
v_call: TRBV28
cdr3_aa: CASSIGTRGQETKYF
cdr3_nt: TGTGCCAGCAGTATCGGGACTAGGGGACAAGAGACAAAGTACTTC

clone_size: NA
j_call: TRBJ2-7
d_call: TRBD2
v_call: TRBV12-3/TRBV12-4
cdr3_aa: CASSLGGRAYEQYF
cdr3_nt: TGTGCCAGCAGTTTAGGAGGGAGGGCCTACGAGCAGTACTTC

clone_size: many
j_call: TRBJ2-6
d_call: NA
v_call: TRBV6-1
cdr3_aa: CASILSGANVLTF
cdr3_nt: TGTGCCAGCATCCTCTCTGGGGCCAACGTCCTGACTTTC

clone_size: once
j_call: TRBJ1-5
d_call: TRBD1
v_call: TRBV20-1
cdr3_aa: CNARDMDRVLNQPQHF
cdr3_nt: TGCAATGCTAGAGATATGGACAGGGTCCTCAATCAGCCCCAGCATTTT

clone_size: few
j_call: TRBJ2-3
d_call: TRBD2
v_call: TRBV29-1
cdr3_aa: CSVEQGAGGDTQYF
cdr3_nt: TGCAGCGTTGAACAAGGGGCGGGAGGAGATACGCAGTATTTT

clone_size: few
j_call: TRBJ2-1
d_call: NA
v_call: TRBV6-2/TRBV6-3
cdr3_aa: CASSHLSSFNEQFF
cdr3_nt: TGTGCCAGCAGCCACTTATCCAGTTTCAATGAGCAGTTTTTC

clone_size: NA
j_call: TRBJ2-6
d_call: NA
v_call: TRBV5-6
cdr3_aa: CASGTSVSGANVLTF
cdr3_nt: TGTGCCAGCGGAACCAGTGTCTCTGGGGCTAACGTCCTGACTTTC

clone_size: medium-sized
j_call: TRBJ2-3
d_call: TRBD2
v_call: TRBV10-2
cdr3_aa: CASSGSGRADTQYF
cdr3_nt: TGCGCCAGCAGTGGTAGCGGGAGGGCCGATACGCAGTATTTT

clone_size: NA
j_call: TRBJ2-7
d_call: TRBD2
v_call: TRBV5-1
cdr3_aa: CASSSVPLAGGYEQYF
cdr3_nt: TGCGCCAGCAGCTCGGTCCCTCTAGCGGGTGGCTACGAGCAGTACTTC

clone_size: once
j_call: TRBJ2-2
d_call: TRBD2
v_call: TRBV5-4
cdr3_aa: CASSPAGGWARELFF
cdr3_nt: TGTGCCAGCAGCCCCGCGGGGGGCTGGGCCAGGGAGCTGTTTTTT

clone_size: NA
j_call: TRBJ1-2
d_call: NA
v_call: TRBV6-5
cdr3_aa: CASTPPGTPYGYTF
cdr3_nt: TGTGCCAGCACCCCGCCGGGGACCCCCTATGGCTACACCTTC

clone_size: NA
j_call: TRBJ1-3
d_call: NA
v_call: TRBV6-5
cdr3_aa: CSSSYGRSSGNTIYF
cdr3_nt: TGTTCCAGCAGTTACGGCCGCAGCTCTGGAAACACCATATATTTT

clone_size: NA
j_call: TRBJ1-5
d_call: NA
v_call: TRBV12-3/TRBV12-4
cdr3_aa: CASTRTSGRATDMQHF
cdr3_nt: TGTGCCAGCACCAGGACTAGCGGGAGGGCCACAGATATGCAGCATTTT

clone_size: NA
j_call: TRBJ2-2
d_call: NA
v_call: TRBV28
cdr3_aa: CASLDMGYSAGELFF
cdr3_nt: TGTGCCAGCCTCGACATGGGGTATTCGGCCGGGGAGCTGTTTTTT

clone_size: many
j_call: TRBJ1-3
d_call: TRBD1
v_call: TRBV28
cdr3_aa: CASNNRGENTIYF
cdr3_nt: TGTGCCAGCAACAACAGGGGGGAAAACACCATATATTTT

clone_size: medium-sized
j_call: TRBJ2-1
d_call: TRBD2
v_call: TRBV11-3
cdr3_aa: CASSPGTSGMNEQFF
cdr3_nt: TGTGCCAGCTCACCGGGGACTAGCGGGATGAATGAGCAGTTCTTC